This TCR beta chain was obtained from a study of T cells in Graves' hyperthyroidism and ophthalmopathy. TCR beta CDR3 regions were amplified from RNA. With the HTBI primer set, the TCR CDR3 went through a first round of RT-PCR. TCRdb recomputed calls from the multiplex PCR reads with MiXCR, one row per CDR3 protein. The profile shows under 350,000 distinct CDR3 sequences, roughly 18% of them singletons. This clonotype was counted between two and nine times. Its antigen is undetermined. It was uncontrolled infection, other autoimmune disease, pregnancy or lactation that excluded patients. Diagnoses were established using clinical symptoms, serum thyroxine and TRAb, thyroid ultrasound and orbital computed tomography. The study, taken as a whole, reports: Most thyroid-expanded clonotypes above 0.001 were also found in blood. The model made its ophthalmopathy prediction, and onset followed a median about 5.9 months later.

The clonotype originates from a woman aged 50 to 60 with Graves' hyperthyroidism. The material sequenced was blood.

The CDR3 protein is CATSRVRGINEKLFF. CDR3 nucleotides: TGTGCCACCAGCAGAGTAAGGGGAATTAATGAAAAACTGTTTTTT. The V and J genes are TRBV15 and TRBJ1-4, with D maybe TRBD1 (5 bases). This CDR3 region has 15 residues. V gave up 1 base and J gave up 4 bases, with 10 bases separating them. The germline gives CDR1 LNHNV, CDR2 YYDKDF (reference sequence).